This T cell receptor (beta chain) was sequenced in a study of CD8+ T cells in alopecia areata. Trimming took 4 bases from V and 0 from J, leaving 12 bases between them. This CDR3 contains 15 residues. The germline V gene has CDR1 LGHNA and CDR2 YSYQKL. A note on this clone: No antigen is known for it. The germline and genes are mouse ones. The observed sequence ends 4 residues before the CDR3 terminus, with the missing tail filled in from the germline J gene.

Extraction of RNA preceded its reverse transcription into cDNA, which served as the sequencing template. Sequencing was performed with immunoSEQ multiplex PCR; in TCRdb, only in-frame clones are kept and a portion is missing. The sample contains approximately 280,000 clones, none of them singletons. Sorting relied on CD4, CD8alpha, NKG2D, NKG2ACE and other markers applied to pooled cutaneous lymph node cells. General study results and limits: Lesional scalp, notably in alopecia totalis/universalis, had clonality above that of normal scalp. Unlike in mice, where it was clearer, TCR sharing across patients was less clear, possibly HLA-related. Sequenced scalp T cells also include alphabeta T cells resident in normal skin.

The sequence derives from a C3H/HeJ mouse with alopecia areata. MHC haplotype of the mouse line: H2-k. This chain connects TRBV2 to TRBJ1-2, with D perhaps TRBD1 (5 bases). Sequenced: CD4+ T cells sorted from a lymph node. The CDR3 loop reads CASSPRDFANSDYTF. CDR3 bases read: TGTGCCAGCAGCCCTAGGGACTTTGCAAACTCC.